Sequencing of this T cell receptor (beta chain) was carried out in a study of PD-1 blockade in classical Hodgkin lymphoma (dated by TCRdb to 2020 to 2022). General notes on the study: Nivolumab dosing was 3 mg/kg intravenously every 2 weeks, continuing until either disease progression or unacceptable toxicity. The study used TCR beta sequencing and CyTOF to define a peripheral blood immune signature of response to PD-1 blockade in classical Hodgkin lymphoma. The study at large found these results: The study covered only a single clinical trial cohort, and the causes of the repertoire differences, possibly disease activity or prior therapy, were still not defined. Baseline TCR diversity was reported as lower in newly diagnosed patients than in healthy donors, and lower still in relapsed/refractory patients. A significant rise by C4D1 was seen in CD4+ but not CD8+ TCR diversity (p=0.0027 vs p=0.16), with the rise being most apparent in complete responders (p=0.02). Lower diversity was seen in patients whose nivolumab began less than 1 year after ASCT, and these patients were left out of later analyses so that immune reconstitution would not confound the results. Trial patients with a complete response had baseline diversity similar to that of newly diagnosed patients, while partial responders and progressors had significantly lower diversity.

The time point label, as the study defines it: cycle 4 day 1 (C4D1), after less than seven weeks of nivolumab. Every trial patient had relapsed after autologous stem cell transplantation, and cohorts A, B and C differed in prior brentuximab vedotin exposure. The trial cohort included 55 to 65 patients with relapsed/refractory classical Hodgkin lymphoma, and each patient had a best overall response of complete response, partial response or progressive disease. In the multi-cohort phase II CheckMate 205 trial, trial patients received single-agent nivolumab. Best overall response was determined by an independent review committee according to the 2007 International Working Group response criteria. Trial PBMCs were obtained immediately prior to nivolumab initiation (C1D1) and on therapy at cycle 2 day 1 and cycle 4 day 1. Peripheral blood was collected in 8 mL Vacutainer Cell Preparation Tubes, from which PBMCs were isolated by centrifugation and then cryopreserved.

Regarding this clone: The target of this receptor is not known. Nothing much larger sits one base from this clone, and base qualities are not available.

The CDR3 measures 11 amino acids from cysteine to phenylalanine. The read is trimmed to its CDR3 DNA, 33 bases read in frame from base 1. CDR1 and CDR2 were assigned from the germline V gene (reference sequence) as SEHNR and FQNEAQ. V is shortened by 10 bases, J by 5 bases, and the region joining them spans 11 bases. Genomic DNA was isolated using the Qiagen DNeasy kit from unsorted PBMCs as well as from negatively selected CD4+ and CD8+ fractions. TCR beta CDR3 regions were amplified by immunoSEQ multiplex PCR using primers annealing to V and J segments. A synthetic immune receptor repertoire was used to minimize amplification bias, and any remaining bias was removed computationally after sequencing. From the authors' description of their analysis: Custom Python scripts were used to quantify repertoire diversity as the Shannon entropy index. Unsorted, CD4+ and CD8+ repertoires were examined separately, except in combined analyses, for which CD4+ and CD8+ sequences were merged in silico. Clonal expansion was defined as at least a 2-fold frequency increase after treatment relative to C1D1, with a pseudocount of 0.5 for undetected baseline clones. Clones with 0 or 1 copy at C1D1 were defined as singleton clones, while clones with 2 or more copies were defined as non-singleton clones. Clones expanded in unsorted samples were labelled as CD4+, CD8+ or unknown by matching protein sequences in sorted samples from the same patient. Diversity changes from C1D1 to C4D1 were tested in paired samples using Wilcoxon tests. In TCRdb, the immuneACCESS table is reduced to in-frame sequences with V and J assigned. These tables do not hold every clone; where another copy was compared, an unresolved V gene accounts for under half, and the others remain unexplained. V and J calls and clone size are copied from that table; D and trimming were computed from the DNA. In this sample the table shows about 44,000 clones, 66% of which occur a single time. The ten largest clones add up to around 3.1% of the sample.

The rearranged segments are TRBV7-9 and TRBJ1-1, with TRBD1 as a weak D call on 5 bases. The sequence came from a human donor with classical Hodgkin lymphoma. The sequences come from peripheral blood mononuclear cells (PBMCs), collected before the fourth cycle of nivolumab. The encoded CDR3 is CATRGGTEAFF. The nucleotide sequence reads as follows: TGTGCCACCCGGGGGGGGACTGAAGCTTTCTTT.